This T cell receptor beta chain was profiled in a study of blood T cell repertoires in COVID-19. Study-level background: COVID-19 samples from acute and convalescent phases originated in the United States, Italy and Spain. The analysed material was cDNA or gDNA that came from T cells, B-cell-depleted T cells, or PBMCs.

In the original analysis: Amplifying reference gene primers gave estimates of nucleated cell counts. Produced via immunoSEQ multiplex PCR; TCRdb's table is partial and in-frame only. The DNA was the basis for D and trimming; V, J and clone size are from that table. Altogether about 230,000 clones are present, around 84% being singletons, with the ten largest covering 15% to 20%. As for this clone: Other nucleotide sequences from this sample produce the same CDR3.

The CDR3 covers 15 residues. J lost 6 bases, V lost 0 bases, and 4 bases had no gene match. The germline V gene has CDR1 MNHEY and CDR2 SVGAGI. The sample consisted of peripheral blood. The rearrangement links TRBV6-5 to TRBJ2-1; 8 nucleotides match TRBD2. This receptor was identified in an elderly woman with active or convalescent COVID-19. The CDR3 region has the DNA TGTGCCAGCAGTTACTCGAGCGGGAGAGGCAATGAGCAGTTCTTC. Its protein is CASSYSSGRGNEQFF.